This T cell receptor beta chain was retrieved from a study of OX40 agonist ivuxolimab in advanced cancers. On the study more broadly: Ivuxolimab is an agonistic anti-OX40 (CD134) antibody, and patients were treated with it. Partial responses were achieved by three patients: one hepatocellular carcinoma, two cutaneous melanoma.

General study results and limits: In the 0.1-3.0 mg/kg groups, partial responders showed among the lowest expansion.

Using immunoSEQ multiplex PCR, the repertoire was profiled, and TCRdb retains in-frame clones only, with some absent. The sample includes approximately 54,000 clones, roughly four fifths seen only once; the top ten take around 2.8%. The CDR3 is 14 amino acids. CDR1 ENHRY and CDR2 SYGVKD come from the germline V gene. With 8 bases clipped from V and 6 bases from J, the junction kept 11 bases outside the gene matches. To note about this clone: Its antigen is unknown.

The receptor's source is an adult with an advanced solid tumor such as melanoma, head and neck, liver or kidney cancer. The V call is TRBV10-3, the J call TRBJ2-5, with 8 bases lining up with TRBD1. The input for sequencing was CD4+ or CD8+ T cells sorted from blood, taken in a trial of the OX40 agonist ivuxolimab. In DNA, the CDR3 is TGTGCCATCTCCCCCGCAGGGGGCTCAAAGACCCAGTACTTC. Translating it yields CAISPAGGSKTQYF.